This T cell receptor (beta chain) was profiled in a study of cytomegalovirus exposure and HLA in healthy donors. Of note for this clone: What it recognizes is unknown.

Both 60 Vbeta primers and 13 Jbeta primers went into the PCR. Per the original methods: Counted up in a later analysis, unique TCR beta chains came to about 83 million, with around 12 million shared. Libraries were prepared by immunoSEQ multiplex PCR; TCRdb keeps only in-frame clonotypes and omits some of them. The D gene and trimming were derived from the DNA, and the V and J assignments and clone size from that table. The sample lists approximately 100,000 clones; 10% were seen once. Germline lookup yields CDR1 MGHRA and CDR2 YSYEKL. The CDR3 sequence is 16 residues long. Trimming removed 1 base at V and 3 bases at J, with 13 bases between. Study results and caveats: Being productive about 90% or about 30% of the time was typical of most TCR beta V segments in an earlier analysis. The study dropped some indistinguishable V segments, TRBV6-2 and TRBV6-3 among them.

J is TRBJ2-1 and V is TRBV4-1, with TRBD2 as a possible D gene (6 bases). The clonotype was recovered from a man aged 35-49 years in good health and CMV-seropositive. The sequenced sample was PBMCs. CDR3 in DNA: TGCGCCAGCAGCCAAGGCGATAGCGGCAACTACAATGAGCAGTTCTTC. Translating it yields CASSQGDSGNYNEQFF.